This T cell receptor beta chain comes out of a study of T cell responses to AZD1222 COVID-19 vaccine. To note about this clone: The antigen remains undetermined.

Whole-study findings and limits: Clonal diversity may have been underestimated, and the donors were mostly white British, with more females than males. Researchers report vaccine-associated CD4 TCRs spanning spike, with dominance at 160-218 and 743-854.

Trimming left V 1 base short and J 1 base short, with 16 bases between. The CDR3 has 17 residues. Looked up from germline, CDR1 is MNHNS and CDR2 is SASEGT. Sequencing used immunoSEQ multiplex PCR; TCRdb keeps in-frame clones, though not all of them. The sample holds some 150,000 clones, 82% seen once. The TCR was taken from an adult in good health. The material was peripheral blood, obtained on day 0 of MenACWY control vaccination. The chain is built from TRBV6-1 and TRBJ1-1; D may be TRBD1 (6 bases). CDR3 residues: CASSEDRRGNRNTEAFF. The CDR3 nucleotides are TGTGCCAGCAGTGAAGATAGGAGGGGGAATCGGAACACTGAAGCTTTCTTT.